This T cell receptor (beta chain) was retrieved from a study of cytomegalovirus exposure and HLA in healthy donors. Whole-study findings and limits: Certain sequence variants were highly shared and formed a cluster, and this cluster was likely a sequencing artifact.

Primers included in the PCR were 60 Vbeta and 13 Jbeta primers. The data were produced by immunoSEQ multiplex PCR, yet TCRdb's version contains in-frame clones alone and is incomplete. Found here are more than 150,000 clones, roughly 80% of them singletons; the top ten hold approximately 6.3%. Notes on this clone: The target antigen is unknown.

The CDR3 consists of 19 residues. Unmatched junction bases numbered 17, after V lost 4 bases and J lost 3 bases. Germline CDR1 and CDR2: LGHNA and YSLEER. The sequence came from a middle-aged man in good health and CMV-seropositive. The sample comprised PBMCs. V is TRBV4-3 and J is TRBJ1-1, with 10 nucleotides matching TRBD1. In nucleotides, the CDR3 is TGCGCCAGCAGCCGGCGCGGAGGGGGACAGGGGAGCTCGGACACTGAAGCTTTCTTT. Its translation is CASSRRGGGQGSSDTEAFF.